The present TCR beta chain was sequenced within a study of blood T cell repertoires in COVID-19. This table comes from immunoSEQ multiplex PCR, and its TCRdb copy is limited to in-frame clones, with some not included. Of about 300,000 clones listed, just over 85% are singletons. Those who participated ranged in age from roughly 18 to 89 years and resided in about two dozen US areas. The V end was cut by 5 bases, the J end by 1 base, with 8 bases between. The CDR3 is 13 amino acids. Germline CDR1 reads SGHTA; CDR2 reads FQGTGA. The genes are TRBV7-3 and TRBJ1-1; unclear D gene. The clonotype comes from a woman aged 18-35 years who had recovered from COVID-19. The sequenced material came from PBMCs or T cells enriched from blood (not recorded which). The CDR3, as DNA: TGTGCCAGCAGCGCAACAGAGAACACTGAAGCTTTCTTT. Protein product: CASSATENTEAFF.